This T cell receptor (beta chain) is from a study of T cells after yellow fever vaccination. General study points: Once the booster was given, most primary-vaccination clones reappeared, at about 96% for CD4 and approximately 88% for CD8. A weaker secondary response peaked on day 5, the primary on day 15.

TCRdb fed the 5' RACE reads into MiXCR, producing one record per CDR3 protein. The sample lists 550,000 or so distinct CDR3 sequences, 15% to 20% occurring once. V was clipped by 1 base and J by 2 bases, with 12 bases between them. The CDR3 loop spans 15 amino acids. Germline CDR1 and CDR2: DFQATT and SNEGSKA (reference sequence). This clonotype was found once. The antigen is unknown. The chain couples TRBV20-1 to TRBJ1-5, with a tentative D call TRBD1 (5 bases). The source is a man between 25 and 39 years old who received the YFV17D yellow fever vaccine. The sample was PBMCs, taken 15 days after the yellow fever booster vaccination. This CDR3 is CSARGGSDGNQPQHF. In nucleotides, the CDR3 is TGCAGTGCTAGAGGGGGCTCGGATGGCAATCAGCCCCAGCATTTT.